This T cell receptor beta chain appears in the sequencing data of a study of shared clonotypes between healthy human individuals (dated by TCRdb to 2018 to 2020). Regarding the study in general: Two women and a few men aged 18 to 49 years were included in the cohort. For each donor, three plates each were used for CD4 naive and CD4 memory, two plates were used for CD8 naive, and one plate was used for CD8 memory. Blood TCR repertoires of a handful of healthy adults were deeply sequenced to estimate repertoire size and the extent of clonotype sharing between individuals. To increase sequencing depth and limit assay-specific biases, different laboratories used diverse techniques to prepare libraries and sequence TCR repertoires. Per donor, leukapheresis produced somewhere between about 0.94 and 10 billion PBMCs.

Worth noting for this clone: There is no known antigen for this receptor. Per-nucleotide qualities are absent, and no much larger clonotype sits a single base away.

Using the deep immunoSEQ assay, TCR CDR3 regions were amplified from genomic DNA by multiplex PCR. For each cell subset, the extracted genomic DNA was distributed evenly across all wells of several immunoSEQ 96-well plates, and each plate served as one replicate. For sorted subsets, 200 to 250 ng of genomic DNA, equivalent to 30,000 or so T cell genomes, went into each replicate PCR. The purified libraries were quantified using a Qubit 3.0 fluorometer, sized with a Bioanalyzer 2100, and then quantified again using the KAPA Library Quantification kit. Each immunoSEQ 96-well plate was sequenced on its own single-read 150-cycle Illumina NextSeq 550 flow cell. The paper's data handling went like this. The immunoSEQ output contained only junctional sequences without quality scores, so filtering could not match that applied to full-length reads. To assign V/J genes and CDR3, sequences were annotated against IMGT germline references using PyIR, a Python wrapper for IgBLAST v1.9. Reads were filtered out if the reads had weak V/J assignments (E-value above 1e-6), no CDR3, stop codons, out-of-frame junctions, or ambiguous translated residues. A V3J clonotype was defined by an identical inferred V gene, J gene, and CDR3 amino acid sequence. To compute the percentage overlap between repertoires, the number of shared unique clonotypes was divided by the size of the smaller repertoire. Repertoire richness was assessed with RTK rarefaction, the Chao1 estimator, and Recon v2.1 estimates of unobserved clonotypes. OLGA was used to compute generation probabilities for all TCRbeta clonotypes that the gDNA method yielded from a handful of donors. Held by TCRdb, this immuneACCESS table contains in-frame sequences only and omits some clones. Under half of the omission traces to an unresolved V gene where checked; the cause of the rest is unknown. Clone size and V and J calls were adopted from that table, with D and trimming inferred from the DNA. Counted in this sample were under 700,000 clones; roughly 96% of them appeared once. 0.11% of the sample is taken by the ten largest.

Study-level results and caveats: Higher generation probabilities were observed for clonotypes shared by all four sorted-subset donors than for non-shared clonotypes. Only blood was sampled, and tissue TCR repertoires likely differ from those in blood. Pairwise subsampling indicated that sequencing depth was expected to affect the degree of clonotype sharing among donors. Even with the large sequencing depth, rarefaction of the sorted-subset datasets indicated that sequencing was incomplete. Naive subsets generally had larger estimated clonotype richness than memory subsets. Across a handful of donors, 4.5% to 6.5% of naive CD4, approximately 3.6% of naive CD8, 2.3% of memory CD4, and 0.4% of memory CD8 clonotypes were shared. Because the study included only a small number of donors, the genetic and exposure-history diversity represented was limited.

CDR1 is given as SNHLY and CDR2 as FYNNEI, both from the germline V gene. The CDR3 measures 13 amino acids from cysteine to phenylalanine. Here the CDR3 DNA is all that survives: 39 bases in frame from base 1. V has 8 bases trimmed and J has 0 bases trimmed; junction bases matching no gene number 3. CD8 naive samples consisted of CD45RO-negative cells that were positively selected for CCR7, yielding a CD45RA+CCR7+ population without TemRA cells. The donors were healthy, HIV-negative adults who had no recently reported acute infections or vaccinations. Every donor was a Caucasian adult residing in Nashville, Tennessee, USA. Blood was obtained by leukapheresis, after which PBMCs were separated by Ficoll-Histopaque density gradient centrifugation and cryopreserved in liquid nitrogen vapor phase. Analytical flow cytometry was used to check the purity and quantity of each magnetically sorted T cell population. Genomic DNA was isolated from every sorted fraction and measured by UV absorbance on a Nanodrop 2000c.

The sample comprised naive CD8+ T cells sorted from blood. The sample's cell subset or site, from its label and the paper: CD45RA+CCR7+. The chain is made from TRBV2 and TRBJ2-7; 8 junctional bases match TRBD1. The receptor comes from a woman in her 30s in good health. The CDR3 in this case is CASGDRISYEQYF. Here is the DNA: TGTGCCAGCGGGGACAGGATCTCCTACGAGCAGTACTTC.